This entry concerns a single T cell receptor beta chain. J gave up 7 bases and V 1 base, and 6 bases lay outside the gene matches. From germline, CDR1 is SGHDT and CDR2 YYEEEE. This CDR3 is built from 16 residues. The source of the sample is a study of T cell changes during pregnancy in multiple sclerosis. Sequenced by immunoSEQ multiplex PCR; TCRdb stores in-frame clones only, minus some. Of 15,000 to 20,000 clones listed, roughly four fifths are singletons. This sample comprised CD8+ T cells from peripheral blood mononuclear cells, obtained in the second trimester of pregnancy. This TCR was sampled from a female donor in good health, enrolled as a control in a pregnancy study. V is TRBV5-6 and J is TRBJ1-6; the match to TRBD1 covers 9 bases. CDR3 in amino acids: CASSLWYRGPNSPLHF. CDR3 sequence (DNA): TGTGCCAGCAGCTTGTGGTACAGGGGGCCGAATTCACCCCTCCACTTT. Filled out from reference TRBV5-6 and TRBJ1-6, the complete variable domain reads DAGVTQSPTHLIKTRGQQVTLRCSPKSGHDTVSWYQQALGQGPQFIFQYYEEEERQRGNFPDRFSGHQFPNYSSELNVNALLLGDSALYLCASSLWYRGPNSPLHFGNGTRLTVT.